This is a list of T cell receptor beta chains from one sample in a study of T cell repertoires in cytomegalovirus infection. Each CDR3 protein gets one entry after TCRdb re-called the reads with MiXCR. The profile covers 250,000 or so distinct CDR3 sequences, with about 18% appearing a single time and about 45% taken by the ten largest. Source material: CD8+ T cells from PBMCs. Every receptor here comes from a human donor in good health (CMV status not recorded). Some clones in this sample may be carry-over from other donors' samples. The CDR3 runs from the conserved cysteine through the conserved F or W. Fields, in order: V gene, clone size, D gene, J gene, CDR3 DNA, CDR3 protein. A D gene is named only where the DNA matches it firmly. Where a row states a size, it is once, few, many or the class of an expanded clone; other rows omit it.

>TRBV7-2|many|-|TRBJ2-3
TGTGCCAGCAGCCGGCTGGGGCCCCCGGCAGATACGCAGTATTTT
CASSRLGPPADTQYF
>TRBV14|-|TRBD1|TRBJ1-5
TGTGCCAGCAGCCAAGTAACAACAGGGGGCAGGCATCAGCCCCAGCATTTT
CASSQVTTGGRHQPQHF
>TRBV19|-|TRBD1|TRBJ1-1
TGTGCCAGTAGTATCGGGACAGGGATACGACCCGAAGCTTTCTTT
CASSIGTGIRPEAFF
>TRBV4-2|-|-|TRBJ2-6
TGTGCCAGCAGCCCGCACGGACACCAAAACTCTGGGGCCAACGTCCTGACTTTC
CASSPHGHQNSGANVLTF
>TRBV6-1|many|-|TRBJ2-2
TGTGCCAGCACGCCGGGGGTGGGCACCGGGGAGCTGTTTTTT
CASTPGVGTGELFF
>TRBV2|few|-|TRBJ1-2
TGTGCCAGCAGTGATTGGGGGGAGTTCTATGGCTACACCTTC
CASSDWGEFYGYTF
>TRBV6-5|-|-|TRBJ2-3
TGTGCCAGCAGTTACGAGGGCGAAGATACGCAGTATTTT
CASSYEGEDTQYF
>TRBV12-3/TRBV12-4|many|-|TRBJ1-2
TGTGCCAGCAGTTTCTGGCCCCAGGACGGCTACACCTTC
CASSFWPQDGYTF
>TRBV5-8|-|-|TRBJ1-1
TGTGCCAGCAGTTTTGAAGGCTGGGTTGAAGCTTTCTTT
CASSFEGWVEAFF
>TRBV5-4|few|-|TRBJ2-5
TGTGCCAGCAGCTTGCGGGGGCGGCAAGAGACCCAGTACTTC
CASSLRGRQETQYF
>TRBV20-1|-|-|TRBJ2-3
TGCAGTGCTAGAGAAGGGGCGGCGGATACGCAGTATTTT
CSAREGAADTQYF
>TRBV28|few|-|TRBJ1-2
TGTGCCAGCAGTTTCGCCGGGGGGGACTATGGCTACACCTTC
CASSFAGGDYGYTF
>TRBV12-3/TRBV12-4|many|-|TRBJ2-2
TGTGCCAGCAGTTTTTTTACCGGGGAGCTGTTTTTT
CASSFFTGELFF
>TRBV7-6|few|-|TRBJ2-2
TGTGCCAGCAGCTTAATGGGGCCTGCCGGGGAGCTGTTTTTT
CASSLMGPAGELFF
>TRBV29-1|-|TRBD1|TRBJ1-2
TGCAGCGCTAGGGGACAGGGGGCATTTGGCTACACCTTC
CSARGQGAFGYTF
>TRBV5-4|few|-|TRBJ2-7
TGTGCCAGCAGCTTGGCGGGACCAGACTACGAGCAGTACTTC
CASSLAGPDYEQYF
>TRBV2|few|-|TRBJ2-1
TGTGCCACCCGTGCATATGAGCAGTTCTTC
CATRAYEQFF
>TRBV6-6|-|-|TRBJ1-3
TGTGCCAGCAGTTACCTGGCCGGGGCTGGAAACACCATATATTTT
CASSYLAGAGNTIYF
>TRBV6-6|-|-|TRBJ2-3
TGTGCCAGCGGACTAGAAGAGGGGGGGGGTTGGGATACGCAGTATTTT
CASGLEEGGGWDTQYF
>TRBV29-1|few|-|TRBJ1-5
TGCAGCGTTGGACGAGACGGCGGCAATCAGCCCCAGCATTTT
CSVGRDGGNQPQHF
>TRBV7-8|many|-|TRBJ1-4
TGTGCCAGCAGCCCGCGTGGGGCAAGTTATGAAAAACTGTTTTTT
CASSPRGASYEKLFF
>TRBV6-1|few|-|TRBJ1-6
TGTGCCAGCAGTGACGACCAAGGGGGTAATTCACCCCTCCACTTT
CASSDDQGGNSPLHF
>TRBV7-2|few|-|TRBJ1-5
TGTGCCAGCAGCTTAGGTTTGGCCTTCAATCAGCCCCAGCATTTT
CASSLGLAFNQPQHF
>TRBV7-2|many|-|TRBJ1-4
TGTGCCAGCAGCTTGTCGGGGGGGCAGGGTGAAAAACTGTTTTTT
CASSLSGGQGEKLFF
>TRBV7-8|many|-|TRBJ1-1
TGTGCCAGCAGCTTAGTTGAGGGGATGAACACTGAAGCTTTCTTT
CASSLVEGMNTEAFF
>TRBV4-1|-|TRBD2|TRBJ2-1
TGCGCCAGCAGCTTACAGACTAGCGGATTTACGGGCGAGCAGTTCTTC
CASSLQTSGFTGEQFF
>TRBV20-1|-|TRBD1|TRBJ2-1
TGCAGTGCTAGCCCACCGGACAGGGAATTGAGTGAGCAGTTCTTC
CSASPPDRELSEQFF
>TRBV4-2|many|TRBD1|TRBJ1-1
TGTGCCAGCAGCCAAGAAGTCACAGGGGGCAGAACTGAAGCTTTCTTT
CASSQEVTGGRTEAFF
>TRBV28|few|-|TRBJ1-1
TGTGCCAGCAGTTTATATGGTCGGCAGCCCCAGAACACTGAAGCTTTCTTT
CASSLYGRQPQNTEAFF
>TRBV7-2|many|-|TRBJ2-1
TGTGCCAGCAGCTTAGAGACAGATTTTTATGAGCAGTTCTTC
CASSLETDFYEQFF
>TRBV27|-|-|TRBJ1-2
TGTGCCAGTTTCGGGGGGCGCAGCTATGGCTACACCTTC
CASFGGRSYGYTF
>TRBV7-2|many|-|TRBJ2-7
TGTGCCAGCAGCTGGGGGACCGGGCTACTATACGAGCAGTACTTC
CASSWGTGLLYEQYF
>TRBV19|many|-|TRBJ1-1
TGTGCCAGTAGTATAGTTGCAGAAATCAACACTGAAGCTTTCTTT
CASSIVAEINTEAFF
>TRBV19|few|TRBD1|TRBJ1-2
TGTGCCAGTAGTTCCGGTCCAGGGGGCGGCTACACCTTC
CASSSGPGGGYTF
>TRBV7-9|many|TRBD1|TRBJ1-6
TGTGCCAGCAGCCCAAAGAGACAGGGGGATTCACCCCTCCACTTT
CASSPKRQGDSPLHF
>TRBV7-6|many|-|TRBJ2-7
TGTGCCAGCAGCTCAGAAAGGCCCGAGCAGTACTTC
CASSSERPEQYF
>TRBV2|few|-|TRBJ1-4
TGTGCCAGCAGTGCCCCAATGACAGGCTCGGCGGAAAAACTGTTTTTT
CASSAPMTGSAEKLFF
>TRBV12-3/TRBV12-4|-|-|TRBJ1-1
TGTGCCAGCAGTCCCCCGGGACCAGAAATGAACACTGAAGCTTTCTTT
CASSPPGPEMNTEAFF
>TRBV19|-|-|TRBJ1-1
TGTGCCAGTAGTAGAGAGGGGTGGGACAACACTGAAGCTTTCTTT
CASSREGWDNTEAFF
>TRBV5-1|few|TRBD2|TRBJ2-3
TGCGCCAGCAGGCATTACGGGACTAGCGGGGGGGCCAGGACAGATACGCAGTATTTT
CASRHYGTSGGARTDTQYF
>TRBV7-6|-|TRBD1|TRBJ1-2
TGTGCCAGCAGCTCAATGCAGGGACAGGACTTTAACTATGGCTACACCTTC
CASSSMQGQDFNYGYTF
>TRBV6-1|many|-|TRBJ1-1
TGTGCCAGCAGTGAACCAAGGGCTCGGAACACTGAAGCTTTCTTT
CASSEPRARNTEAFF
>TRBV6-5|many|-|TRBJ2-3
TGTGCCGTGTGGGGCGGTGGCACAGATACGCAGTATTTT
CAVWGGGTDTQYF
>TRBV11-2|few|TRBD2|TRBJ2-1
TGTGCCAGCAGCTTAGGGGGGGGAAAGAACAATGAGCAGTTCTTC
CASSLGGGKNNEQFF